These T cell receptor beta chains were read from a single sample in a study of T cells in narcolepsy. Using immunoSEQ multiplex PCR, the repertoire was profiled, and TCRdb retains in-frame clones only, with some absent. The sample yields 32,000 or so clones, roughly 80% seen once. What was sequenced was memory (CD45RA-) CD4+ T cells from blood. Receptors were obtained from a human donor in good health. CDR3s include the opening cysteine and the closing phenylalanine or tryptophan. The D gene is left open where the match is weak. Size values are once, few and many counts, or a class for expanded clones, and some rows have none.

cdr3_aa: CASSLSAANTEAFF
cdr3_nt: TGCGCCAGCAGCTTGTCGGCAGCGAACACTGAAGCTTTCTTT
v_call: TRBV5-1
d_call: .
clone_size: .
j_call: TRBJ1-1

cdr3_aa: CASSIRGGSYGYTF
cdr3_nt: TGTGCCAGTAGTATACGGGGGGGCAGCTATGGCTACACCTTC
v_call: TRBV19
d_call: .
clone_size: once
j_call: TRBJ1-2

cdr3_aa: CASSLDRGSWEQYF
cdr3_nt: TGTGCCAGCAGCTTAGATAGGGGCTCATGGGAGCAGTACTTC
v_call: TRBV7-2
d_call: .
clone_size: .
j_call: TRBJ2-7

cdr3_aa: CASSLASIHEQFF
cdr3_nt: TGTGCCAGCAGCTTGGCCAGTATCCATGAGCAGTTCTTC
v_call: TRBV5-5
d_call: .
clone_size: .
j_call: TRBJ2-1

cdr3_aa: CATSRSGSSYEQYF
cdr3_nt: TGTGCCACCAGCAGATCAGGGAGCTCCTACGAGCAGTACTTC
v_call: TRBV15
d_call: .
clone_size: .
j_call: TRBJ2-7

cdr3_aa: CASSDRGIEQFF
cdr3_nt: TGTGCCAGCAGTGATCGAGGGATCGAGCAGTTCTTC
v_call: TRBV6-1
d_call: .
clone_size: once
j_call: TRBJ2-1

cdr3_aa: CASSQAGAGPARRRGYTF
cdr3_nt: TGTGCCAGCAGCCAAGCTGGGGCGGGCCCAGCTCGGCGACGGGGCTACACCTTC
v_call: TRBV14
d_call: .
clone_size: .
j_call: TRBJ1-2

cdr3_aa: CASSLRTAGGIDNQPQHF
cdr3_nt: TGTGCCAGCAGCTTACGTACGGCAGGAGGGATTGATAATCAGCCCCAGCATTTT
v_call: TRBV7-8
d_call: .
clone_size: few
j_call: TRBJ1-5

cdr3_aa: CASRSKVGGSNTEAFF
cdr3_nt: TGTGCCAGCAGGTCCAAAGTTGGGGGATCGAACACTGAAGCTTTCTTT
v_call: TRBV2
d_call: .
clone_size: few
j_call: TRBJ1-1

cdr3_aa: CASSLARAGYGYTF
cdr3_nt: TGTGCCAGCAGCTTAGCGAGGGCAGGGTATGGCTACACCTTC
v_call: TRBV7-2
d_call: .
clone_size: .
j_call: TRBJ1-2

cdr3_aa: CASSILGQVSGANVLTF
cdr3_nt: TGTGCCAGTAGTATACTAGGACAGGTCTCTGGGGCCAACGTCCTGACTTTC
v_call: TRBV19
d_call: TRBD1
clone_size: few
j_call: TRBJ2-6

cdr3_aa: CASSSSGYQETQYF
cdr3_nt: TGTGCCAGCAGCTCTAGCGGGTACCAAGAGACCCAGTACTTC
v_call: TRBV7-9
d_call: TRBD2
clone_size: .
j_call: TRBJ2-5

cdr3_aa: CASRPGSVGGNEKLFF
cdr3_nt: TGCGCCAGCAGACCGGGGTCGGTGGGGGGTAATGAAAAACTGTTTTTT
v_call: TRBV5-1
d_call: .
clone_size: few
j_call: TRBJ1-4

cdr3_aa: CAWGLAGPTTDTQYF
cdr3_nt: TGTGCCTGGGGACTAGCGGGCCCTACAACAGATACGCAGTATTTT
v_call: TRBV30
d_call: TRBD2
clone_size: once
j_call: TRBJ2-3

cdr3_aa: CASSNDQGGVTNEKLFF
cdr3_nt: TGTGCCAGCAGCAATGACCAGGGAGGAGTAACTAATGAAAAACTGTTTTTT
v_call: TRBV21-1
d_call: .
clone_size: .
j_call: TRBJ1-4

cdr3_aa: CASRGQGASYEQYF
cdr3_nt: TGTGCCAGCAGAGGACAGGGGGCCTCCTACGAGCAGTACTTC
v_call: TRBV6-6
d_call: TRBD1
clone_size: .
j_call: TRBJ2-7

cdr3_aa: CAWSVGQGGYNEQFF
cdr3_nt: TGTGCCTGGAGTGTCGGACAGGGGGGTTACAATGAGCAGTTCTTC
v_call: TRBV30
d_call: TRBD1
clone_size: once
j_call: TRBJ2-1

cdr3_aa: CASGRGLGGALNTEAFF
cdr3_nt: TGTGCCAGCGGACGGGGATTGGGAGGGGCTCTGAACACTGAAGCTTTCTTT
v_call: TRBV9
d_call: .
clone_size: .
j_call: TRBJ1-1

cdr3_aa: CASSLLPGGADTQYF
cdr3_nt: TGTGCCAGCAGCTTGCTTCCGGGGGGGGCAGATACGCAGTATTTT
v_call: TRBV5-6
d_call: TRBD2
clone_size: .
j_call: TRBJ2-3

cdr3_aa: CASSLEYQETQYF
cdr3_nt: TGTGCCAGCAGCCTCGAGTACCAAGAGACCCAGTACTTC
v_call: TRBV5-1
d_call: .
clone_size: .
j_call: TRBJ2-5

cdr3_aa: CASSPNRGFTDTQYF
cdr3_nt: TGTGCCAGCTCACCGAATAGAGGGTTCACAGATACGCAGTATTTT
v_call: TRBV18
d_call: .
clone_size: .
j_call: TRBJ2-3

cdr3_aa: CASSQVGRGAGNTIYF
cdr3_nt: TGCGCCAGCAGCCAAGTTGGCAGAGGGGCGGGAAACACCATATATTTT
v_call: TRBV4-1
d_call: .
clone_size: .
j_call: TRBJ1-3

cdr3_aa: CASSEGEGSYNSPLHF
cdr3_nt: TGTGCCAGCAGTGAAGGGGAGGGTTCCTATAATTCACCCCTCCACTTT
v_call: TRBV6-1
d_call: .
clone_size: .
j_call: TRBJ1-6

cdr3_aa: CASSLTTGNTIYF
cdr3_nt: TGTGCCAGCAGCTTAACCACCGGAAACACCATATATTTT
v_call: TRBV7-9
d_call: .
clone_size: once
j_call: TRBJ1-3

cdr3_aa: CASSLSGSHNEQFF
cdr3_nt: TGTGCCAGCAGCTTAAGCGGGAGCCACAATGAGCAGTTCTTC
v_call: TRBV11-2
d_call: TRBD2
clone_size: .
j_call: TRBJ2-1

cdr3_aa: CASSRLGLNTEAFF
cdr3_nt: TGTGCCAGCAGCCGCCTAGGCCTGAACACTGAAGCTTTCTTT
v_call: TRBV9
d_call: .
clone_size: .
j_call: TRBJ1-1

cdr3_aa: CASSRRQELNTEAFF
cdr3_nt: TGTGCCAGCAGTCGTCGACAGGAACTGAACACTGAAGCTTTCTTT
v_call: TRBV6-6
d_call: .
clone_size: .
j_call: TRBJ1-1

cdr3_aa: CASSLERSVGYTF
cdr3_nt: TGTGCCAGCAGCTTAGAGAGGAGTGTAGGCTACACCTTC
v_call: TRBV7-8
d_call: .
clone_size: once
j_call: TRBJ1-2

cdr3_aa: CSVSSYNEQFF
cdr3_nt: TGCAGCGTTTCCAGTTACAATGAGCAGTTCTTC
v_call: TRBV29-1
d_call: .
clone_size: .
j_call: TRBJ2-1

cdr3_aa: CASSLGQSNQSQHF
cdr3_nt: TGTGCCAGCAGCTTGGGACAAAGCAATCAGTCCCAGCATTTT
v_call: TRBV5-8
d_call: .
clone_size: once
j_call: TRBJ1-5

cdr3_aa: CASSDSTYGYTF
cdr3_nt: TGTGCCAGCAGTGATTCTACCTATGGCTACACCTTC
v_call: TRBV6-4
d_call: .
clone_size: .
j_call: TRBJ1-2

cdr3_aa: CAWSVLGVQEKLFF
cdr3_nt: TGTGCCTGGAGTGTACTTGGGGTACAAGAAAAACTGTTTTTT
v_call: TRBV30
d_call: .
clone_size: .
j_call: TRBJ1-4

cdr3_aa: CASSSGAGTRYGYTF
cdr3_nt: TGCGCCAGCAGCTCTGGAGCCGGGACAAGGTATGGCTACACCTTC
v_call: TRBV5-1
d_call: .
clone_size: .
j_call: TRBJ1-2

cdr3_aa: CASRATAQETQYF
cdr3_nt: TGTGCCAGCAGGGCGACAGCTCAAGAGACCCAGTACTTC
v_call: TRBV5-8
d_call: .
clone_size: .
j_call: TRBJ2-5

cdr3_aa: CASSLEQNTEAFF
cdr3_nt: TGCGCCAGCAGCTTAGAACAGAACACTGAAGCTTTCTTT
v_call: TRBV5-1
d_call: .
clone_size: .
j_call: TRBJ1-1

cdr3_aa: CASSSRGHPREQYF
cdr3_nt: TGTGCCAGCAGCTCCAGGGGCCACCCCAGGGAGCAGTACTTC
v_call: TRBV7-8
d_call: .
clone_size: .
j_call: TRBJ2-7

cdr3_aa: CASSQEPGDRADTQYF
cdr3_nt: TGTGCCAGCAGCCAAGAGCCCGGAGATAGGGCAGATACGCAGTATTTT
v_call: TRBV14
d_call: .
clone_size: .
j_call: TRBJ2-3

cdr3_aa: CASSMSKGGHYGYTF
cdr3_nt: TGTGCCAGCAGTATGAGTAAGGGAGGGCACTATGGCTACACCTTC
v_call: TRBV28
d_call: .
clone_size: few
j_call: TRBJ1-2

cdr3_aa: CASSQGFPGTDTQYF
cdr3_nt: TGTGCCAGCAGCCAAGGGTTCCCAGGGACAGATACGCAGTATTTT
v_call: TRBV7-3
d_call: .
clone_size: .
j_call: TRBJ2-3

cdr3_aa: CASSLESGRGGNTIYF
cdr3_nt: TGCGCCAGCAGCTTGGAGTCCGGGAGAGGTGGAAACACCATATATTTT
v_call: TRBV5-1
d_call: .
clone_size: .
j_call: TRBJ1-3

cdr3_aa: CASSQHRAADYEQYF
cdr3_nt: TGTGCCAGCAGCCAACATAGGGCCGCTGACTACGAGCAGTACTTC
v_call: TRBV14
d_call: .
clone_size: .
j_call: TRBJ2-7

cdr3_aa: CATSRDHTRDTQYF
cdr3_nt: TGTGCCACCAGCAGAGACCATACTAGAGATACGCAGTATTTT
v_call: TRBV15
d_call: .
clone_size: .
j_call: TRBJ2-3

cdr3_aa: CASSQDPYGSGRTAHLQETQYF
cdr3_nt: TGCGCCAGCAGCCAAGACCCCTACGGGAGCGGGAGAACCGCCCACCTCCAAGAGACCCAGTACTTC
v_call: TRBV4-1
d_call: TRBD2
clone_size: .
j_call: TRBJ2-5

cdr3_aa: CASSDWVGPRSSYNEQFF
cdr3_nt: TGTGCCAGCAGTGACTGGGTCGGGCCCCGGAGCTCCTACAATGAGCAGTTCTTC
v_call: TRBV6-4
d_call: .
clone_size: .
j_call: TRBJ2-1

cdr3_aa: CASSSLAGTDTQYF
cdr3_nt: TGTGCCAGCAGCTCTCTAGCGGGCACAGATACGCAGTATTTT
v_call: TRBV7-9
d_call: TRBD2
clone_size: .
j_call: TRBJ2-3

cdr3_aa: CASRAGVNTEAFF
cdr3_nt: TGTGCCAGCAGGGCAGGCGTAAACACTGAAGCTTTCTTT
v_call: TRBV2
d_call: .
clone_size: .
j_call: TRBJ1-1

cdr3_aa: CASSNGVNTEAFF
cdr3_nt: TGTGCCAGCAGCAACGGGGTGAACACTGAAGCTTTCTTT
v_call: TRBV11-2
d_call: .
clone_size: .
j_call: TRBJ1-1

cdr3_aa: CASSRQFSEAFF
cdr3_nt: TGTGCCAGCAGTAGACAGTTCTCTGAAGCTTTCTTT
v_call: TRBV2
d_call: .
clone_size: .
j_call: TRBJ1-1

cdr3_aa: CASSLAGTGYGYTF
cdr3_nt: TGTGCCAGCAGCTTGGCCGGGACAGGTTATGGCTACACCTTC
v_call: TRBV5-5
d_call: TRBD1
clone_size: .
j_call: TRBJ1-2

cdr3_aa: CASSVSPNQPQHF
cdr3_nt: TGTGCCAGCAGCGTGAGCCCAAATCAGCCCCAGCATTTT
v_call: TRBV9
d_call: .
clone_size: .
j_call: TRBJ1-5

cdr3_aa: CASKREWGYEQYF
cdr3_nt: TGCGCCAGCAAGCGGGAGTGGGGATACGAGCAGTACTTC
v_call: TRBV5-1
d_call: TRBD2
clone_size: .
j_call: TRBJ2-7

cdr3_aa: CATSREETQYF
cdr3_nt: TGTGCCACCAGCAGAGAAGAGACCCAGTACTTC
v_call: TRBV15
d_call: .
clone_size: few
j_call: TRBJ2-5

cdr3_aa: CASTKRARGNIYEQYF
cdr3_nt: TGTGCCAGCACCAAGAGGGCGCGGGGAAATATCTACGAGCAGTACTTC
v_call: TRBV27
d_call: .
clone_size: once
j_call: TRBJ2-7